A single sample gave rise to the 25 T cell receptor beta chains below, sequenced in a study of cytomegalovirus exposure and HLA in healthy donors. Primers: 60 Vbeta forward and 13 Jbeta reverse. The assay was immunoSEQ multiplex PCR, and TCRdb's table has in-frame clones only and misses some. Across approximately 40,000 clones, the top ten clones capture 5.5% to 7% of the sample. Sequenced material: PBMCs. These receptors all stem from a human donor in good health.

The V call is TRBV29-1, the J call TRBJ1-2, with TRBD1 as a possible D gene (6 bases). The CDR3 is 15 residues long. Germline V gene data show CDR1 as SQVTM and CDR2 as ANQGSEA. The V end was cut by 4 bases, the J end by 4 bases, with 19 bases between. CDR3 region: CSVVYYRVGSYGYTF. In nucleotides, the CDR3 is TGCAGCGTTGTCTACTACAGGGTGGGGAGCTATGGCTACACCTTC.

The chain is built from TRBV5-1 and TRBJ2-1; D is possibly TRBD2 (6 bases). The germline V gene has CDR1 SGHRS and CDR2 YFSETQ. This CDR3 spans 15 amino acids. V was trimmed by 1 base and J by 8 bases, leaving 16 bases between them. In DNA, the CDR3 is TGCGCCAGCAGCTTGACACATGGCGGAGGGGATGAGCAGTTCTTC. Its translation: CASSLTHGGGDEQFF.

This sequence joins TRBV6-1 and TRBJ1-4, with D perhaps matching TRBD1 (5 bases). Trimming shortened V by 3 bases and J by 4 bases, and 9 bases separated the two germline ends. The germline gives CDR1 MNHNS, CDR2 SASEGT. This CDR3 spans 14 amino acids. Here the CDR3 reads CASSEGRGNEKLFF. CDR3 nucleotide sequence: TGTGCCAGCAGTGAGGGGAGGGGTAATGAAAAACTGTTTTTT.

The V call is TRBV7-2, the J call TRBJ2-5, with 9 bases that match TRBD2. Looked up from germline, CDR1 is SGHTA and CDR2 is FQGNSA. This CDR3 comprises 15 residues. V shed 2 bases, J shed 5 bases, and the junction held 6 bases outside the gene matches. The DNA for the CDR3 is TGTGCCAGCAGCTTAATGGCTAGCGGGGCCGAGACCCAGTACTTC. It codes for CASSLMASGAETQYF.

V gene TRBV7-7 combines with J gene TRBJ2-5; D is perhaps TRBD1 (5 bases). Germline V CDR1 and CDR2: SSHAT, FNYEAQ (reference sequence). The V end was cut by 0 bases, the J end by 5 bases, with 13 bases between. There are 15 residues in the CDR3. CDR3 bases: TGTGCCAGCAGCTTAGCGAAGGGGTTTGGGGAGACCCAGTACTTC. Residues: CASSLAKGFGETQYF.

This chain links TRBV4-1 with TRBJ1-1; the match to TRBD1 covers 7 bases. CDR1 and CDR2 from the germline V gene are MGHRA and YSYEKL. The CDR3 has 13 residues. CDR3 region: CATRQGLNTEAFF. In nucleotides, the CDR3 is TGCGCTACCAGACAGGGACTGAACACTGAAGCTTTCTTT.

The chain uses TRBV12-5 and TRBJ2-5; TRBD1 is a possible D gene (5 bases). The V and J ends lost 2 bases and 2 bases respectively, with 6 bases between them. CDR1 is LGHNT, CDR2 FRNRAP, per germline. The CDR3 runs 13 residues. CDR3 coding DNA: TGTGCTAGTGGTTTGCGACAGCAAGAGACCCAGTACTTC. It encodes CASGLRQQETQYF.

This chain connects TRBV28 to TRBJ1-1, with a tentative D call TRBD1 (5 bases). There are 14 residues in the CDR3. CDR1 and CDR2 from the germline V gene are MDHEN and SYDVKM. The V and J ends lost 4 bases and 5 bases respectively, with 14 bases between them. CDR3 sequence reads: CASSWGVSGTEAFF. In DNA, the CDR3 is TGTGCCAGCAGTTGGGGGGTCTCAGGTACTGAAGCTTTCTTT.

The rearrangement joins TRBV5-6 to TRBJ1-2; 7 bases fit TRBD1. Germline V gene lookup returns CDR1 SGHDT and CDR2 YYEEEE. The CDR3 has 16 amino acids. The V and J ends lost 5 bases and 3 bases, in that order; junction bases with no gene match: 13. For the CDR3, the DNA is TGTGCCAGCAGGGATAAATGGACAGGCGCCCACTATGGCTACACCTTC. The encoded protein is CASRDKWTGAHYGYTF.

The chain has TRBV2 and TRBJ1-5; possible D gene TRBD1, 5 bases. Germline V gene data show CDR1 as SNHLY and CDR2 as FYNNEI. V was trimmed by 4 bases and J by 1 base, leaving 11 bases between them. The CDR3 is 15 amino acids. Written as DNA, the CDR3 is TGTGCCAGCAGTGTGGAGGGACTGAGCAATCAGCCCCAGCATTTT. Protein: CASSVEGLSNQPQHF.

The V and J genes are TRBV6-1 and TRBJ1-1; D ambiguous. The CDR3 spans 13 residues. Trimming took 2 bases from V and 4 from J, leaving 8 bases between them. Germline CDR1 reads MNHNS; CDR2 reads SASEGT. DNA of the CDR3: TGTGCCAGCAGTGAAATGGGAGGCACTGAAGCTTTCTTT. Its protein product is CASSEMGGTEAFF.

The V and J genes are TRBV27 and TRBJ1-2, with TRBD1 matching 10 bases. With 7 bases clipped from V and 3 bases from J, the junction kept 8 bases outside the gene matches. The CDR3 is 15 residues long. CDR1 MNHEY and CDR2 SMNVEV come from the germline V gene (reference sequence). Here the CDR3 reads CASTPGQGRDYGYTF. The CDR3 bases are TGTGCCAGCACTCCGGGACAGGGGAGAGACTATGGCTACACCTTC.

V and J are TRBV5-1 and TRBJ1-1; no clear D gene. Trimming cost V 0 bases and J 0 bases, with 6 bases left between them. The CDR3 is 14 amino acids. CDR1 SGHRS and CDR2 YFSETQ come from the germline V gene. Here the CDR3 DNA reads TGCGCCAGCAGCTTGGGGCCCATGAACACTGAAGCTTTCTTT. It specifies CASSLGPMNTEAFF.

The chain couples TRBV7-9 to TRBJ1-1; maybe TRBD1 (6 bases). Trimming cost V 5 bases and J 4 bases, with 20 bases left between them. The CDR3 has 16 residues. Germline CDR1 SEHNR, CDR2 FQNEAQ (reference sequence). CDR3: CASSPQPGLRGTEAFF. The DNA of the CDR3 is TGTGCCAGCAGCCCTCAGCCTGGTCTCAGGGGCACTGAAGCTTTCTTT.

V usage is TRBV2 and J usage is TRBJ2-7; TRBD2 matches 8 bases. The CDR3 consists of 15 residues. Looked up from germline, CDR1 is SNHLY and CDR2 is FYNNEI. The J segment lost 1 base and the V segment lost 7 bases, leaving 9 bases of the junction unmatched. The CDR3 sequence is CASMARGGLSYEQYF. The DNA for the CDR3 is TGTGCCAGCATGGCCCGGGGGGGACTTTCCTACGAGCAGTACTTC.

This chain uses TRBV19 with TRBJ1-1; D unclear. The V end was cut by 1 base, the J end by 6 bases, with 6 bases between. Germline CDR1 reads LNHDA; CDR2 reads SQIVND (reference sequence). This CDR3 has 12 amino acids. This CDR3 is CASSIGPAEAFF. CDR3 DNA sequence: TGTGCCAGTAGTATAGGGCCCGCTGAAGCTTTCTTT.

This chain links TRBV4-2 with TRBJ2-1, with a tentative D call TRBD2 (6 bases). The CDR3 consists of 14 residues. Germline V gives CDR1 LGHNA, CDR2 YNFKEQ. V lost 1 base and J 7 bases, leaving 11 bases between the germline ends. The CDR3 loop is CASSQVTSGNEQFF. The DNA for the CDR3 is TGTGCCAGCAGCCAAGTAACCAGCGGGAATGAGCAGTTCTTC.

The chain couples TRBV7-3 to TRBJ2-1; 10 nucleotides match TRBD2. CDR1 SGHTA and CDR2 FQGTGA come from the germline V gene. Trimming removed 6 bases from V and 4 bases from J; junction bases left unmatched: 6. This CDR3 is built from 15 residues. CDR3 loop: CASSPGLASYNEQFF. In nucleotides, the CDR3 is TGTGCCAGCAGTCCGGGACTAGCGTCATACAATGAGCAGTTCTTC.

The rearrangement joins TRBV2 to TRBJ1-5; perhaps TRBD1 as D (5 bases). V was shortened by 3 bases and J by 5 bases, with 11 bases between the two germline ends. The CDR3 consists of 14 residues. CDR1 and CDR2 (germline): SNHLY, FYNNEI. DNA of the CDR3: TGTGCCAGCAGTGATGGGGGGGTCCATCAGCCCCAGCATTTT. It specifies CASSDGGVHQPQHF. Full variable domain (rest looked up from reference TRBV2 and TRBJ1-5): EPEVTQTPSHQVTQMGQEVILRCVPISNHLYFYWYRQILGQKVEFLVSFYNNEISEKSEIFDDQFSVERPDGSNFTLKIRSTKLEDSAMYFCASSDGGVHQPQHFGDGTRLSIL.

The chain employs TRBV27 and TRBJ2-7, with 7 bases identical to TRBD2. V shed 6 bases, J shed 6 bases, and the junction held 17 bases outside the gene matches. The CDR3 spans 16 residues. Germline assignment: CDR1 MNHEY and CDR2 SMNVEV (reference sequence). This CDR3 is CASSPPKAGSLREQYF. CDR3 DNA sequence: TGTGCCAGCAGCCCCCCGAAAGCGGGGTCCCTTCGCGAGCAGTACTTC.

The rearrangement links TRBV27 to TRBJ2-1; 7 positions match TRBD1. Germline V gene sequence: CDR1 MNHEY, CDR2 SMNVEV (reference sequence). The CDR3 extends over 15 amino acids. V trimming: 6 bases; J trimming: 6 bases; junction bases outside the gene matches: 11. The CDR3 loop is CASRDLRGLSNEQFF. CDR3 in DNA: TGTGCCAGCAGGGATCTTAGGGGGCTAAGCAATGAGCAGTTCTTC.

The chain couples TRBV4-1 to TRBJ2-7; the D is unclear. The V and J ends lost 0 bases and 0 bases respectively, with 12 bases between them. The germline gives CDR1 MGHRA, CDR2 YSYEKL. CDR3 length: 16 residues. CDR3 in DNA: TGCGCCAGCAGCCAAGATCTTTACACAGACTCCTACGAGCAGTACTTC. As protein: CASSQDLYTDSYEQYF.

J is TRBJ2-7 and V is TRBV7-9; TRBD2 is a possible D gene (7 bases). The germline V gene has CDR1 SEHNR and CDR2 FQNEAQ (reference sequence). Trimming removed 1 base at V and 4 bases at J, with 11 bases between. The CDR3 contains 14 residues. As DNA, the CDR3 is TGTGCCAGCAGCTTAGAGGGGGGGTTTTACGAGCAGTACTTC. The encoded protein is CASSLEGGFYEQYF. The whole variable domain, remainder taken from reference TRBV7-9 and TRBJ2-7, is DTGVSQNPRHKITKRGQNVTFRCDPISEHNRLYWYRQTLGQGPEFLTYFQNEAQLEKSRLLSDRFSAERPKGSFSTLEIQRTEQGDSAMYLCASSLEGGFYEQYFGPGTRLTVT.

Here the CDR3 DNA reads TGTGCCAGCAGTTTTGGGACAGGCGGAACCTACGAGCAGTACTTC. Translation: CASSFGTGGTYEQYF. This chain joins TRBV7-6 and TRBJ2-7; 8 nucleotides align to TRBD1. Trimming cost V 6 bases and J 2 bases; bases outside gene matches: 9. The CDR3 is made up of 15 amino acids. CDR1 is SGHVS and CDR2 is FNYEAQ in the germline V gene.

The chain links TRBV18 to TRBJ1-1, with D possibly being TRBD1 (5 bases). Germline loops: CDR1 KGHSH, CDR2 LQKENI. The CDR3 extends over 14 amino acids. Trimming stripped 2 bases from V and 4 bases from J, with 11 bases between. The chain's CDR3 is CASSPLGRGTEAFF. CDR3 DNA sequence: TGTGCCAGCTCACCATTGGGTAGGGGCACTGAAGCTTTCTTT.